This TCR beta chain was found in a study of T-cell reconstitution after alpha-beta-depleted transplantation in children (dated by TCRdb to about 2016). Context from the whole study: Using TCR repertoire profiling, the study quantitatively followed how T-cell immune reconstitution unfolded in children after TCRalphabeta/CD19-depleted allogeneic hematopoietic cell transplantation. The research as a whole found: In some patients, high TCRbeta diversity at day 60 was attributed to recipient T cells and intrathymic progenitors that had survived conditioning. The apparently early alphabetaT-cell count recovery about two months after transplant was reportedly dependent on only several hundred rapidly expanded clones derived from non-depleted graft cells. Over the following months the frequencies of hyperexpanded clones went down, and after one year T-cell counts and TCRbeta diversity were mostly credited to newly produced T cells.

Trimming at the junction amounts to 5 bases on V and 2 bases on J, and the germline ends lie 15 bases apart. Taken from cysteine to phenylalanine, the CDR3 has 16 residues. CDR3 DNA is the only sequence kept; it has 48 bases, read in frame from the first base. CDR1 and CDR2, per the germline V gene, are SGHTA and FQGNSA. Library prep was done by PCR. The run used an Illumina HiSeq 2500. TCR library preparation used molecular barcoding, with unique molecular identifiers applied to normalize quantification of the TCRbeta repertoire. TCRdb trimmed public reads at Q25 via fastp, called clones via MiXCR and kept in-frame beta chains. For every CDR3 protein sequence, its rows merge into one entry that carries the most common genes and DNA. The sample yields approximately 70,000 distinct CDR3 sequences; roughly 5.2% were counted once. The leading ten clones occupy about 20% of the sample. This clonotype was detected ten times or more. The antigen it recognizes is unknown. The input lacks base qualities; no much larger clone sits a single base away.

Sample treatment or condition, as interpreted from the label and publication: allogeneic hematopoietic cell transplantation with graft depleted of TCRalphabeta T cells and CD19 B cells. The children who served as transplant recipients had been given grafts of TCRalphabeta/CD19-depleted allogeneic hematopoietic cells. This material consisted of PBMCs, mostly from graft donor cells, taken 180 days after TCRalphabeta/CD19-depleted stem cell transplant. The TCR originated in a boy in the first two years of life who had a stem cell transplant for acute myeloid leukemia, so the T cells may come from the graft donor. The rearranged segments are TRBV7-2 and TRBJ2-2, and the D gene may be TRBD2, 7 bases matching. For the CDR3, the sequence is CASSQTGGLNTGELFF. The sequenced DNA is TGTGCCAGCAGCCAGACCGGGGGGCTAAACACCGGGGAGCTGTTTTTT. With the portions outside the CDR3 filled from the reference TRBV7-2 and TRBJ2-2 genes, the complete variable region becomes GAGVSQSPSNKVTEKGKDVELRCDPISGHTALYWYRQSLGQGLEFLIYFQGNSAPDKSGLPSDRFSAERTGGSVSTLTIQRTQQEDSAVYLCASSQTGGLNTGELFFGEGSRLTVL.